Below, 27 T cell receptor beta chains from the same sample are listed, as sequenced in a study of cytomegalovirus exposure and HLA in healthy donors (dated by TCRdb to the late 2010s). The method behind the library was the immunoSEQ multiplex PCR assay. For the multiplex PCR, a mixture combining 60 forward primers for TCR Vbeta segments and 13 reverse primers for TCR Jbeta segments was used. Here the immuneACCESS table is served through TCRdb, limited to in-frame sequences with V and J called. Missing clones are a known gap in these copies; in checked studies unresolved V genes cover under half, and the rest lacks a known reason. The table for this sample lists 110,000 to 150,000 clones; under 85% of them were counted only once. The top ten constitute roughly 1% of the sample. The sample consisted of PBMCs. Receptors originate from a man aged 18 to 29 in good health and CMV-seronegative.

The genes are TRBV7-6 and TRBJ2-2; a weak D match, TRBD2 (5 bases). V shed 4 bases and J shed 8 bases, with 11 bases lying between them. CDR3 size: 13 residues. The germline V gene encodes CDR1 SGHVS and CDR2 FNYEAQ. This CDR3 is CASSSGSRGELFF. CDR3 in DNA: TGTGCCAGCAGCTCGGGGTCCCGAGGGGAGCTGTTTTTT.

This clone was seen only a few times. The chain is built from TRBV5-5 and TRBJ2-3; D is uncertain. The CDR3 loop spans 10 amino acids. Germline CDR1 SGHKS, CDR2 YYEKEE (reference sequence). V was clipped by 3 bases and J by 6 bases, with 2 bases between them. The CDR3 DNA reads TGTGCCAGCAGCTCGGATACGCAGTATTTT. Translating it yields CASSSDTQYF.

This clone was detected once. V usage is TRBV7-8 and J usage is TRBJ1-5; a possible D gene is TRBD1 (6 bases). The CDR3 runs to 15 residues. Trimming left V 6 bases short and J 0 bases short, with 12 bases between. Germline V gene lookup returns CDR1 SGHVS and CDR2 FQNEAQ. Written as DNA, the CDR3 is TGTGCCAGCAGACGAGGACAGAGTAGCAATCAGCCCCAGCATTTT. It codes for CASRRGQSSNQPQHF.

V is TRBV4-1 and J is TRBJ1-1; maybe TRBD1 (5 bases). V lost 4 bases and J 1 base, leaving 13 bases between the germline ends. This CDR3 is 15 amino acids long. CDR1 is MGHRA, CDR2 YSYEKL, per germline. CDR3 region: CASSRGGNQNTEAFF. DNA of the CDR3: TGCGCCAGCAGCCGGGGGGGGAATCAGAACACTGAAGCTTTCTTT.

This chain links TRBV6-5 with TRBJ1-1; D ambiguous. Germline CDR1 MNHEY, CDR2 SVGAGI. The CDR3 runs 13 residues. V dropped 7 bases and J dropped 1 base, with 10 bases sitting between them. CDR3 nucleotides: TGTGCCAGCACCTACTCGAGGAACACTGAAGCTTTCTTT. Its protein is CASTYSRNTEAFF.

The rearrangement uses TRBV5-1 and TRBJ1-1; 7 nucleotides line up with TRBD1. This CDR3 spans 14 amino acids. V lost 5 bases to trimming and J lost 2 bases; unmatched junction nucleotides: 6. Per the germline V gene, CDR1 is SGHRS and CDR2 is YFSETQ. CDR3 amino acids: CASRVTGTNTEAFF. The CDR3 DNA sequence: TGCGCCAGCAGAGTGACAGGGACCAACACTGAAGCTTTCTTT.

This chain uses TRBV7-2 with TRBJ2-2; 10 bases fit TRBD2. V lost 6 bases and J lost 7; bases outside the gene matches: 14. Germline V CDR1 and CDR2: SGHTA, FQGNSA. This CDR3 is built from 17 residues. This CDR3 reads CASRAALGLAVNGELFF. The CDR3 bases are TGTGCCAGCAGAGCAGCTCTCGGACTAGCGGTCAACGGGGAGCTGTTTTTT.

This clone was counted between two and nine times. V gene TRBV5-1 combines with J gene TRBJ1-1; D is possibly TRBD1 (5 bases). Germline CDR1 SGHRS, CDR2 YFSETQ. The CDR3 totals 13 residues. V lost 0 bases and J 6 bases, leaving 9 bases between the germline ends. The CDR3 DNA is TGCGCCAGCAGCTTGGCAAGGGGCCCTGAAGCTTTCTTT. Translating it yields CASSLARGPEAFF.

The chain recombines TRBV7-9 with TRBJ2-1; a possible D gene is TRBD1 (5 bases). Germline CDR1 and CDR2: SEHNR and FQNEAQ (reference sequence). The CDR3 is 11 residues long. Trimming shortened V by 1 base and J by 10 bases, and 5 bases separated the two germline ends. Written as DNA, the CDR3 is TGTGCCAGCAGCTTAGGACAGGAGCAGTTCTTC. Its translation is CASSLGQEQFF.

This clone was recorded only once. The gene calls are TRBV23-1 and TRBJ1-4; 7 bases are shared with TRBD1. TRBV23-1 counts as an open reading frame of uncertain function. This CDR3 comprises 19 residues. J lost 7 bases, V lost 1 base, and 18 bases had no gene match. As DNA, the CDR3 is TGCGCCAGCAGTCAATACACCGGGACAGCACCCGAGGGTGGTGAAAAACTGTTTTTT. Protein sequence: CASSQYTGTAPEGGEKLFF.

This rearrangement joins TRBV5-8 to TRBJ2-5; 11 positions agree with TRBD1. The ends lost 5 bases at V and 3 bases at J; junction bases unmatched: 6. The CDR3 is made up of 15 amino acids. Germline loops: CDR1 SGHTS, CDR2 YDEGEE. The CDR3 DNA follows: TGTGCCAGCAGTTGGGGACAGGGGGGTAAAGAGACCCAGTACTTC. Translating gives CASSWGQGGKETQYF.

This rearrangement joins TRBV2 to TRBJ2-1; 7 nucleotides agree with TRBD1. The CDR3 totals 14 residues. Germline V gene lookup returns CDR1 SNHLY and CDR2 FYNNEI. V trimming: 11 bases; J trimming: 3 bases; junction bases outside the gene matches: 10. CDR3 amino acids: CACGGAGGYNEQFF. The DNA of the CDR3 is TGTGCCTGTGGTGGGGCAGGGGGCTACAATGAGCAGTTCTTC.

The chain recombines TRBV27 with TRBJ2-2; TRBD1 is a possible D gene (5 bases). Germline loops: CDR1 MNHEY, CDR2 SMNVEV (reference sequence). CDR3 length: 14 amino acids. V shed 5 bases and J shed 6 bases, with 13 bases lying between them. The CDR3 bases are TGTGCCAGCAGTGGAACGCAGGGTGCCGGGGAGCTGTTTTTT. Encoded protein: CASSGTQGAGELFF.

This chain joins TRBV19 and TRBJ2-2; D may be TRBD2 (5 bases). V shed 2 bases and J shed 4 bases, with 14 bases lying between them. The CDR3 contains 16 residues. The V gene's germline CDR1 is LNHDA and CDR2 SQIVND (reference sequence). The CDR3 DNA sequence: TGTGCCAGTAGTATAATCCCGGACTCGTTCACCGGGGAGCTGTTTTTT. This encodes CASSIIPDSFTGELFF.

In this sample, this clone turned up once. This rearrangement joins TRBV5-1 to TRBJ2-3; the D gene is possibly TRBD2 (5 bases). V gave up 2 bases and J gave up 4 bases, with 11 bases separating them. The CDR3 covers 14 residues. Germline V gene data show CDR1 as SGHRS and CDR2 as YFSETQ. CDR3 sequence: CASSFRGQADTQYF. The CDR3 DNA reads TGCGCCAGCAGCTTTAGAGGGCAGGCAGATACGCAGTATTTT.

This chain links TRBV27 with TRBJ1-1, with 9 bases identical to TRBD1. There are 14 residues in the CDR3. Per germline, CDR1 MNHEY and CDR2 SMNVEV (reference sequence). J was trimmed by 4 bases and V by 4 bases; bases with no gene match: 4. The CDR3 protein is CASSSWTGATEAFF. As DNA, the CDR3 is TGTGCCAGCAGTTCATGGACAGGGGCCACTGAAGCTTTCTTT.

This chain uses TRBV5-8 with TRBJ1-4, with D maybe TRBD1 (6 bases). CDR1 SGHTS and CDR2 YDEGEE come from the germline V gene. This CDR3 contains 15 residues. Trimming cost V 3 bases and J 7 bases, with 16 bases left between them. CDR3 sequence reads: CASSSNRVSREKLFF. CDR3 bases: TGTGCCAGCAGCTCAAACAGGGTATCCCGTGAAAAACTGTTTTTT.

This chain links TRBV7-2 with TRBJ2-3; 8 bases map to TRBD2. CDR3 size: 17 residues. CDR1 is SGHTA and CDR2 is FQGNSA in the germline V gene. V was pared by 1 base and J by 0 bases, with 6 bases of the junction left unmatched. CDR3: CASSLDVAGFSTDTQYF. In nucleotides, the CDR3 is TGTGCCAGCAGCTTAGACGTAGCGGGGTTTAGCACAGATACGCAGTATTTT.

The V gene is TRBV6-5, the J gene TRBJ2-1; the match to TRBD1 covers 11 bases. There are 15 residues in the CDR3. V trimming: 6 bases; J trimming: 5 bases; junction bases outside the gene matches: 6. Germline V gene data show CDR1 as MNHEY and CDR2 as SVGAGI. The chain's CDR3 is CASRMDRGPHNEQFF. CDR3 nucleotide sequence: TGTGCCAGCAGAATGGACAGGGGGCCTCACAATGAGCAGTTCTTC.

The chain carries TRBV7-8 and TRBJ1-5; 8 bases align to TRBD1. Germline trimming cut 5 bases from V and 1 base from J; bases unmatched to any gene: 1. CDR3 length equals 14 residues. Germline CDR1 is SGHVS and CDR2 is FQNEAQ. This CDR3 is CASSRDRSNQPQHF. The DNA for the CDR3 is TGTGCCAGCAGCAGGGACAGGAGCAATCAGCCCCAGCATTTT.

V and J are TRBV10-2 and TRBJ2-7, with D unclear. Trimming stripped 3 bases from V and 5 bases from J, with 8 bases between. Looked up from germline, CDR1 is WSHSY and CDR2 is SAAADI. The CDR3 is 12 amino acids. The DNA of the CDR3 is TGCGCCAGCAGTGATTGGGCCAACGAGCAGTACTTC. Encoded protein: CASSDWANEQYF.

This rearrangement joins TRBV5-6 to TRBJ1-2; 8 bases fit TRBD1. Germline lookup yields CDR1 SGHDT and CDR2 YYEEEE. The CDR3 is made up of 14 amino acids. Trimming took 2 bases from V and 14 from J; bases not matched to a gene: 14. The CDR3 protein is CASSFAPGQGLSTF. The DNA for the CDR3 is TGTGCCAGCAGCTTTGCCCCCGGACAGGGCCTCTCGACCTTC.

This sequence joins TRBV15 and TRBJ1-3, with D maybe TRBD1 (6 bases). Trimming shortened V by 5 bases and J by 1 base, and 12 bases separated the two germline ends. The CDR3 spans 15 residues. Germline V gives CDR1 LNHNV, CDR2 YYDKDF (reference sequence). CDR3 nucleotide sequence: TGTGCCACCAGCCGAGGAGGGGGATCTGGAAACACCATATATTTT. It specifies CATSRGGGSGNTIYF.

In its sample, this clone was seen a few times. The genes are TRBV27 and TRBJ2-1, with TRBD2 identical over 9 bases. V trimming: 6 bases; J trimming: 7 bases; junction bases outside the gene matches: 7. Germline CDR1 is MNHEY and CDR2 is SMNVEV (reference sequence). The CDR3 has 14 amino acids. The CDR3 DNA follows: TGTGCCAGCAGGGCGGGGGGGCAGAAGAATGAGCAGTTCTTC. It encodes CASRAGGQKNEQFF.

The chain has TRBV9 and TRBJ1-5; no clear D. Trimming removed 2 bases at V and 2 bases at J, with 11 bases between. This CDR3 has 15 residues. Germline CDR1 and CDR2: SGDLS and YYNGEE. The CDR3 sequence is CASSVGWGGNQPQHF. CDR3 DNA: TGTGCCAGCAGCGTTGGCTGGGGAGGCAATCAGCCCCAGCATTTT. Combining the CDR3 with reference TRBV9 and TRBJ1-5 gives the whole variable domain DSGVTQTPKHLITATGQRVTLRCSPRSGDLSVYWYQQSLDQGLQFLIQYYNGEERAKGNILERFSAQQFPDLHSELNLSSLELGDSALYFCASSVGWGGNQPQHFGDGTRLSIL.

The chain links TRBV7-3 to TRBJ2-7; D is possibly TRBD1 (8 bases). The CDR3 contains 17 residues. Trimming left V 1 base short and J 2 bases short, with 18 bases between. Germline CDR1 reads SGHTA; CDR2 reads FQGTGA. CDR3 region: CASSLRGGQGAPYEQYF. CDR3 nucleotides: TGTGCCAGCAGCTTAAGGGGGGGGCAGGGGGCTCCCTACGAGCAGTACTTC. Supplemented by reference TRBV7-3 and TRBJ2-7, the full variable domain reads GAGVSQTPSNKVTEKGKYVELRCDPISGHTALYWYRQSLGQGPEFLIYFQGTGAADDSGLPNDRFFAVRPEGSVSTLKIQRTERGDSAVYLCASSLRGGQGAPYEQYFGPGTRLTVT.

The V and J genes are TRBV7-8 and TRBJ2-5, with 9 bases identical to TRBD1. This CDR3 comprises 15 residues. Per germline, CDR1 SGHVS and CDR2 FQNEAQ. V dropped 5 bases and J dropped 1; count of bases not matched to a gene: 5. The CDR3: CASSTDRGFQETQYF. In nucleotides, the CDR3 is TGTGCCAGCAGCACCGACAGGGGGTTCCAAGAGACCCAGTACTTC.